One sample yielded the 32 T cell receptor beta chains listed below, sequenced in a study of blood T cell repertoires in COVID-19. Clones were read by immunoSEQ multiplex PCR, and TCRdb kept only the in-frame ones, dropping some. The table includes about 220,000 clones, roughly 75% detected once. The source material was peripheral blood. The receptors here all came from a woman aged 65 to 85 with acute or convalescent COVID-19.

Here the CDR3 reads CASSQEIYRGEKLFF. The CDR3 nucleotides are TGTGCCAGCAGCCAAGAGATATACCGAGGGGAAAAACTGTTTTTT. The rearrangement joins TRBV7-8 to TRBJ1-4, with D unclear. Germline CDR1 SGHVS, CDR2 FQNEAQ. V was trimmed by 5 bases and J by 8 bases, leaving 18 bases between them. CDR3 length: 15 residues. Drawing the rest from reference TRBV7-8 and TRBJ1-4, the complete variable domain is GAGVSQSPRYKVAKRGQDVALRCDPISGHVSLFWYQQALGQGPEFLTYFQNEAQLDKSGLPSDRFFAERPEGSVSTLKIQRTQQEDSAVYLCASSQEIYRGEKLFFGSGTQLSVL.

The genes are TRBV7-8 and TRBJ2-7, with TRBD2 matching 15 bases. Looked up from germline, CDR1 is SGHVS and CDR2 is FQNEAQ. V lost 1 base, J lost 2 bases, and 3 bases stayed unmatched. This CDR3 region has 17 residues. CDR3 residues: CASSLEGLAGGAYEQYV. The CDR3 DNA reads TGTGCCAGCAGCTTAGAGGGACTAGCGGGGGGAGCCTACGAGCAGTACGTC.

Worth noting for this clone: A read error may produce the germline difference seen at one junction end. This chain links TRBV2 with TRBJ2-4, with D unresolved. The length of the CDR3 is 14 residues. From germline, CDR1 is SNHLY and CDR2 FYNNEI. The CDR3 coding sequence is TGTGCCAGTAGGAAGAGCTTAGCCAAAAACATTCAGTGCTTC. Its translation is CASRKSLAKNIQCF.

This clone was counted ten times or more. The CDR3 bases are TGTGCCAGCAGCTTAGGGCGACTAGCGGAATACAATGAGCAGTTCTTC. Encoded protein: CASSLGRLAEYNEQFF. The gene calls are TRBV7-8 and TRBJ2-1; 9 nucleotides align to TRBD2. Germline loops: CDR1 SGHVS, CDR2 FQNEAQ. CDR3 length: 16 amino acids. V lost 1 base and J lost 4; bases outside the gene matches: 5.

This clone was detected a few times. This chain uses TRBV27 with TRBJ2-7; tentative D call: TRBD2 (7 bases). This CDR3 has 15 amino acids. Germline V gene lookup returns CDR1 MNHEY and CDR2 SMNVEV (reference sequence). Between the trimmed V and J ends, which lost 6 bases and 3 bases, there was a span of 18 bases. For the CDR3, the DNA is TGTGCCAGCAGCAAAGTCGGAGGGGGGGTCTACGAGCAGTACTTC. Protein sequence: CASSKVGGGVYEQYF.

This chain joins TRBV30 and TRBJ1-2; D is ambiguous. Trimming cost V 1 base and J 8 bases, with 11 bases left between them. Per the germline V gene, CDR1 is GTSNPN and CDR2 is SVGIG (reference sequence). This CDR3 is 12 amino acids long. CDR3 coding DNA: TGTGCCTGGAGTGGAGGAGGTGGAGGCTACACCTTC. Its translation is CAWSGGGGGYTF.

The V and J genes are TRBV7-2 and TRBJ2-7, with 9 bases lining up with TRBD1. The V gene end was trimmed by 1 base and the J gene end by 3 bases; junction bases not matched to a gene: 4. CDR1 SGHTA and CDR2 FQGNSA come from the germline V gene. This CDR3 spans 15 amino acids. Written as DNA, the CDR3 is TGTGCCAGCAGCTTAGGGTGGGGACAGGGCTACGAGCAGTACTTC. Translation: CASSLGWGQGYEQYF.

The chain is built from TRBV10-3 and TRBJ2-1; possibly TRBD2 for D (5 bases). CDR1 ENHRY and CDR2 SYGVKD come from the germline V gene. The CDR3 loop spans 16 amino acids. V was clipped by 5 bases and J by 6 bases, with 20 bases between them. CDR3 residues: CAISFPADSNSNEQFF. Here the CDR3 DNA reads TGTGCCATCAGTTTCCCAGCGGACTCGAATTCCAATGAGCAGTTCTTC.

V gene TRBV30 combines with J gene TRBJ1-3; D perhaps matches TRBD1 (6 bases). V was clipped by 8 bases and J by 4 bases, with 18 bases between them. Germline CDR1 is GTSNPN and CDR2 is SVGIG (reference sequence). The CDR3 is made up of 14 amino acids. In nucleotides, the CDR3 is TGTGCCCAGACCGGGGGGCGTTCAGGAAACACCATATATTTT. Protein sequence: CAQTGGRSGNTIYF.

This clone was detected many times. The chain joins TRBV5-1 to TRBJ1-1; no clear D gene. Germline V gene lookup returns CDR1 SGHRS and CDR2 YFSETQ. V was pared by 0 bases and J by 1 base, with 4 bases between. The CDR3 is made up of 13 amino acids. CDR3 nucleotide sequence: TGCGCCAGCAGCTTGGACTGGAACACTGAAGCTTTCTTT. Translating gives CASSLDWNTEAFF.

The rearrangement joins TRBV3-1 (or the pseudogene TRBV3-2) to TRBJ2-3; 11 nucleotides line up with TRBD1. CDR1 is LGHDT, CDR2 YNNKEL, per germline (reference sequence). CDR3 length equals 16 residues. Trimming cost V 1 base and J 5 bases; bases outside gene matches: 5. CDR3 sequence (DNA): TGTGCCAGCAGCCAAGTTGAGGGACAGGGGGTAGATACGCAGTATTTT. Its protein product is CASSQVEGQGVDTQYF.

This chain joins TRBV7-8 and TRBJ1-2, with D tentatively TRBD1 (5 bases). CDR1 is SGHVS and CDR2 is FQNEAQ in the germline V gene. V shed 5 bases and J shed 0 bases, with 13 bases lying between them. This CDR3 has 15 amino acids. The CDR3 spells CASSTKGSPNYGYTF. CDR3 DNA sequence: TGTGCCAGCAGCACAAAGGGGTCTCCTAACTATGGCTACACCTTC.

CDR3 sequence: CATTGRGDRTYEQYF. Written as DNA, the CDR3 is TGTGCCACGACCGGTAGGGGGGACAGAACCTACGAGCAGTACTTC. This chain connects TRBV10-3 to TRBJ2-7; D is perhaps TRBD1 (7 bases). The CDR3 consists of 15 residues. CDR1 is ENHRY, CDR2 SYGVKD, per germline. Trimming took 10 bases from V and 2 from J, leaving 21 bases between them.

V usage is TRBV19 and J usage is TRBJ2-3; 15 bases map to TRBD2. The CDR3 loop spans 18 amino acids. The trim removed 4 bases at V and 2 bases at J, leaving 7 bases unmatched. Germline V CDR1 and CDR2: LNHDA, SQIVND (reference sequence). The CDR3 DNA reads TGTGCCAGTAGTAACGGACTAGCGGGGGGGAAGATCACAGATACGCAGTATTTT. Translation: CASSNGLAGGKITDTQYF. The full variable domain, with the rest looked up from reference TRBV19 and TRBJ2-3, is DGGITQSPKYLFRKEGQNVTLSCEQNLNHDAMYWYRQDPGQGLRLIYYSQIVNDFQKGDIAEGYSVSREKKESFPLTVTSAQKNPTAFYLCASSNGLAGGKITDTQYFGPGTRLTVL.

The chain has TRBV4-1 and TRBJ2-2; D is possibly TRBD2 (5 bases). Trimming stripped 3 bases from V and 5 bases from J, with 13 bases between. This CDR3 comprises 15 residues. Germline CDR1 and CDR2: MGHRA and YSYEKL. CDR3 sequence reads: CASSHVGAGTGELFF. The CDR3 coding sequence is TGCGCCAGCAGCCACGTGGGCGCGGGTACCGGGGAGCTGTTTTTT.

This rearrangement joins TRBV3-1 (or the pseudogene TRBV3-2) to TRBJ2-1, with TRBD2 identical over 10 bases. There are 15 residues in the CDR3. The V and J ends lost 4 bases and 4 bases, in that order; junction bases with no gene match: 4. Germline V gene sequence: CDR1 LGHDT, CDR2 YNNKEL (reference sequence). The DNA for the CDR3 is TGTGCCAGCAGCCCTAGCGGGGGCCTGTACAATGAGCAGTTCTTC. Encoded protein: CASSPSGGLYNEQFF.

The chain employs TRBV2 and TRBJ2-7; D is possibly TRBD1 (7 bases). The CDR3 runs to 13 residues. Germline values: CDR1 SNHLY, CDR2 FYNNEI. Trimming left V 6 bases short and J 3 bases short, with 12 bases between. The CDR3 protein is CASRRQGGYEQYF. CDR3 coding DNA: TGTGCCAGCAGACGACAGGGAGGCTACGAGCAGTACTTC.

The chain combines TRBV7-2 with TRBJ2-3; D possibly corresponds to TRBD1 (5 bases). Germline CDR1 is SGHTA and CDR2 is FQGNSA. The CDR3 length is 15 residues. V was trimmed by 4 bases and J by 4 bases, leaving 15 bases between them. Written as DNA, the CDR3 is TGTGCCAGCAGCTATACAATTAGGGGTCCAGATACGCAGTATTTT. Its protein is CASSYTIRGPDTQYF. The entire variable domain, with the rest obtained from reference TRBV7-2 and TRBJ2-3, is as follows: GAGVSQSPSNKVTEKGKDVELRCDPISGHTALYWYRQSLGQGLEFLIYFQGNSAPDKSGLPSDRFSAERTGGSVSTLTIQRTQQEDSAVYLCASSYTIRGPDTQYFGPGTRLTVL.

The chain combines TRBV6-5 with TRBJ1-4; D may be TRBD1 (5 bases). This CDR3 region has 14 residues. The ends were cut back, 10 bases at V and 7 bases at J, with 19 bases in the middle. Germline lookup yields CDR1 MNHEY and CDR2 SVGAGI. CDR3 sequence (DNA): TGTGCCATCCGGGACTCACGAGGTTCTGAAAAACTGTTTTTT. Protein: CAIRDSRGSEKLFF.

The genes are TRBV7-8 and TRBJ2-7; 7 nucleotides line up with TRBD2. The V gene's germline CDR1 is SGHVS and CDR2 FQNEAQ. The junction had 4 bases not matched to a gene; V was cut back by 5 bases and J by 3 bases. The length of the CDR3 is 13 residues. CDR3 amino acids: CASSGTKHYEQYF. The CDR3 coding sequence is TGTGCCAGCAGCGGGACTAAACACTACGAGCAGTACTTC.

The chain joins TRBV7-7 to TRBJ2-2; D is undetermined. CDR1 is SSHAT and CDR2 is FNYEAQ in the germline V gene (reference sequence). Between the trimmed V and J ends, which lost 0 bases and 0 bases, there was a span of 8 bases. This CDR3 has 16 amino acids. CDR3 in DNA: TGTGCCAGCAGCTTAGCAGGCGGTACGAACACCGGGGAGCTGTTTTTT. Translating gives CASSLAGGTNTGELFF.

The chain carries TRBV5-6 and TRBJ1-5; D is perhaps TRBD1 (6 bases). The CDR3 covers 16 residues. From germline, CDR1 is SGHDT and CDR2 YYEEEE. V dropped 2 bases and J dropped 5 bases, with 17 bases sitting between them. CDR3 residues: CASSFGGRGAHQPQHF. The CDR3 nucleotides read TGTGCCAGCAGCTTTGGTGGCAGGGGCGCACATCAGCCCCAGCATTTT. The full variable domain, rest sourced from reference TRBV5-6 and TRBJ1-5, is DAGVTQSPTHLIKTRGQQVTLRCSPKSGHDTVSWYQQALGQGPQFIFQYYEEEERQRGNFPDRFSGHQFPNYSSELNVNALLLGDSALYLCASSFGGRGAHQPQHFGDGTRLSIL.

The rearrangement uses TRBV6-5 and TRBJ2-3; TRBD2 might be the D (6 bases). Germline-derived CDR1 and CDR2 are MNHEY and SVGAGI. V shed 0 bases and J shed 6 bases, with 13 bases lying between them. The length of the CDR3 is 15 residues. Written as DNA, the CDR3 is TGTGCCAGCAGTTACTCTGGGGCTAGCGAGGATACGCAGTATTTT. Amino acid sequence: CASSYSGASEDTQYF.

The CDR3 DNA follows: TGTGCCAGCAGCCCAAAGCCGGGACTAGCGGGCAATGAGCAGTTCTTC. Translated: CASSPKPGLAGNEQFF. The chain recombines TRBV5-4 with TRBJ2-1; 12 nucleotides match TRBD2. V trimming: 4 bases; J trimming: 6 bases; junction bases outside the gene matches: 8. The CDR3 totals 16 residues. Germline V gene sequence: CDR1 SGHNT, CDR2 YYREEE (reference sequence).

The chain recombines TRBV6-5 with TRBJ2-5; 9 nucleotides agree with TRBD1. This CDR3 region has 16 residues. The junction had 11 bases not matched to a gene; V was cut back by 4 bases and J by 5 bases. CDR1 is MNHEY and CDR2 is SVGAGI in the germline V gene. The CDR3 region is CASSSLGQGIVETQYF. The DNA of the CDR3 is TGTGCCAGCAGTTCCCTCGGACAGGGGATAGTGGAGACCCAGTACTTC.

V gene TRBV7-2 combines with J gene TRBJ1-2; 10 bases map to TRBD1. The V gene end was trimmed by 5 bases and the J gene end by 7 bases; junction bases not matched to a gene: 13. The CDR3 is 16 amino acids. Germline V CDR1 and CDR2: SGHTA, FQGNSA. The chain's CDR3 is CASSTARDRGVRGYTF. CDR3 DNA sequence: TGTGCCAGCAGCACCGCGCGGGACAGGGGAGTACGTGGCTACACCTTC.

Only a few counts were recorded for this clone. The chain recombines TRBV4-3 with TRBJ2-1, with 8 bases matching TRBD2. Germline V CDR1 and CDR2: LGHNA, YSLEER. The CDR3 is 16 residues long. Trimming took 0 bases from V and 7 from J; bases not matched to a gene: 8. CDR3 DNA: TGCGCCAGCAGCCAAGATGGGGGACTAGTTAGTAATGAGCAGTTCTTC. It yields the protein CASSQDGGLVSNEQFF.

For this clone: This CDR3 is also generated by other DNA sequences in the sample. This chain's CDR3 is CASSLEGANYGYTF. Here the CDR3 DNA reads TGTGCCAGCAGCTTAGAAGGGGCTAACTATGGCTACACCTTC. The genes are TRBV5-4 and TRBJ1-2; D possibly corresponds to TRBD1 (5 bases). CDR1 and CDR2 (germline): SGHNT, YYREEE (reference sequence). The V gene lost 2 bases and the J gene lost 0 bases, with 8 bases spanning the gap. The CDR3 has 14 amino acids. Drawing the rest from reference TRBV5-4 and TRBJ1-2, the complete variable domain is ETGVTQSPTHLIKTRGQQVTLRCSSQSGHNTVSWYQQALGQGPQFIFQYYREEENGRGNFPPRFSGLQFPNYSSELNVNALELDDSALYLCASSLEGANYGYTFGSGTRLTVV.

The genes are TRBV7-9 and TRBJ1-2; D possibly corresponds to TRBD1 (6 bases). V was pared by 2 bases and J by 3 bases, with 13 bases between. From germline, CDR1 is SEHNR and CDR2 FQNEAQ (reference sequence). The CDR3 length is 15 residues. The CDR3 is CASSLWDIGYYGYTF. The CDR3 DNA reads as TGTGCCAGCAGCTTATGGGACATCGGCTACTATGGCTACACCTTC.

V gene TRBV6-5 combines with J gene TRBJ1-4; TRBD1 aligns across 11 bases. CDR1 and CDR2 from the germline V gene are MNHEY and SVGAGI. CDR3 length equals 15 residues. Germline trimming cut 6 bases from V and 8 bases from J; bases unmatched to any gene: 8. CDR3 DNA sequence: TGTGCCAGCAGGCAACCGGGGACAGGGGGAGAAAAACTGTTTTTT. Protein product: CASRQPGTGGEKLFF.

This clone occurred once. The CDR3 region has the DNA TGTGCCAGCAGCCCAAGATTAGCGGGGGACGGGGAGCTGTTTTTT. Its translation is CASSPRLAGDGELFF. The chain carries TRBV5-4 and TRBJ2-2; 9 bases are shared with TRBD2. V gave up 4 bases and J gave up 7 bases; unmatched junction bases: 8. The CDR3 covers 15 residues. Germline assignment: CDR1 SGHNT and CDR2 YYREEE (reference sequence).

The rearrangement uses TRBV7-9 and TRBJ2-1; 8 positions agree with TRBD1. V gave up 1 base and J gave up 14 bases; unmatched junction bases: 4. CDR3 size: 12 residues. Per the germline V gene, CDR1 is SEHNR and CDR2 is FQNEAQ (reference sequence). CDR3 in amino acids: CASSLDYRGEFF. CDR3 DNA sequence: TGTGCCAGCAGCTTAGACTACAGGGGGGAGTTCTTC.